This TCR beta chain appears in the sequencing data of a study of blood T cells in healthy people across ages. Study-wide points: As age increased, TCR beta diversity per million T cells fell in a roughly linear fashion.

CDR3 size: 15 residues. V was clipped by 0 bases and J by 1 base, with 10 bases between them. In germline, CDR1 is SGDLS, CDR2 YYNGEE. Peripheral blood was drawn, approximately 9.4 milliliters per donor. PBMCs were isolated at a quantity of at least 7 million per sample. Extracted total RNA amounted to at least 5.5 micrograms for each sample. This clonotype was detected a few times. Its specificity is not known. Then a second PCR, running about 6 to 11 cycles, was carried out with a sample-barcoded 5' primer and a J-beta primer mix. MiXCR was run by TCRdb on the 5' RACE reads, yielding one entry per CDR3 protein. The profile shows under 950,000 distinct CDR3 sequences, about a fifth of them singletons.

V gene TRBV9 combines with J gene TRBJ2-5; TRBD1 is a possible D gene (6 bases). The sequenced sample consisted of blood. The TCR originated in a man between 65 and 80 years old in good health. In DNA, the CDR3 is TGTGCCAGCAGCGTAGCGGGACAACCCCAAGAGACCCAGTACTTC. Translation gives CASSVAGQPQETQYF.